The 9 T cell receptor beta chains presented below share a single source sample, sequenced in a study of long-term antiretroviral therapy in people with HIV. Version v3.0 of the immunoSEQ assay was performed at survey level. Libraries were prepared by immunoSEQ multiplex PCR; TCRdb keeps only in-frame clonotypes and omits some of them. The data hold tens of thousands of clones, with around four fifths observed a single time. This material consisted of unsorted PBMCs, taken 1.1 years before starting antiretroviral therapy. Receptors were obtained from a woman between 40 and 50 years old with HIV.

CDR3 coding DNA: TGTGCCAGCAGTGAACGGGGCGTGCTTAGGACCGGGGAGCTGTTTTTT. This translates into CASSERGVLRTGELFF. The chain is built from TRBV6-1 and TRBJ2-2; perhaps D is TRBD1 or TRBD2 (5 bases each). The V end was cut by 2 bases, the J end by 5 bases, with 15 bases between. The CDR3 is 16 residues long. The germline V gene has CDR1 MNHNS and CDR2 SASEGT.

The chain couples TRBV5-8 to TRBJ1-2; TRBD1 matches at 11 bases. The V and J ends lost 2 bases and 7 bases, in that order; junction bases with no gene match: 7. This CDR3 has 15 residues. Germline V gene lookup returns CDR1 SGHTS and CDR2 YDEGEE. CDR3 DNA: TGTGCCAGCAGCTTTTGGGGGACAGGGGGTCCTGGCTACACCTTC. Translation gives CASSFWGTGGPGYTF. Drawing the rest from reference TRBV5-8 and TRBJ1-2, the complete variable domain is EAGVTQSPTHLIKTRGQQATLRCSPISGHTSVYWYQQALGLGLQFLLWYDEGEERNRGNFPPRFSGRQFPNYSSELNVNALELEDSALYLCASSFWGTGGPGYTFGSGTRLTVV.

J is TRBJ2-2 and V is TRBV11-2; the D gene is possibly TRBD2 (6 bases). Germline V gives CDR1 SGHAT, CDR2 FQNNGV. CDR3 length equals 16 residues. V was shortened by 0 bases and J by 2 bases, with 10 bases between the two germline ends. The DNA of the CDR3 is TGTGCCAGCAGCTTAGATACGGGAGATAACACCGGGGAGCTGTTTTTT. This sequence encodes CASSLDTGDNTGELFF.

The J gene is TRBJ1-2, the V gene TRBV6-5; D may be TRBD1 (5 bases). V shed 3 bases and J shed 4 bases, with 15 bases lying between them. This CDR3 region has 15 residues. CDR1 is MNHEY and CDR2 is SVGAGI in the germline V gene. CDR3 amino acids: CASSYSGTPRYGYTF. CDR3 coding DNA: TGTGCCAGCAGTTATTCGGGGACCCCTCGCTATGGCTACACCTTC.

The chain carries TRBV18 and TRBJ2-3; TRBD1 matches 9 bases. The germline gives CDR1 KGHSH, CDR2 LQKENI. The CDR3 spans 18 residues. Trimming at V came to 0 bases and at J to 3 bases, leaving 10 bases not matched to a gene. CDR3 protein: CASSPPGRDRALTDTQYF. The CDR3, as DNA: TGTGCCAGCTCACCACCGGGTCGGGACAGGGCCCTTACAGATACGCAGTATTTT.

The rearrangement links TRBV6-6 to TRBJ1-3; 7 bases align to TRBD1. The CDR3 runs to 14 residues. V lost 5 bases, J lost 4 bases, and 5 bases stayed unmatched. Germline V gene data show CDR1 as MNHNY and CDR2 as SVGAGI (reference sequence). CDR3 nucleotide sequence: TGTGCCAGCAGTCAACAGGGGAGGGGAAACACCATATATTTT. Translated, it gives CASSQQGRGNTIYF.

This clone appeared once. The V and J genes are TRBV11-2 and TRBJ2-5; no firm D call. V was shortened by 3 bases and J by 4 bases, with 12 bases between the two germline ends. Germline V gene lookup returns CDR1 SGHAT and CDR2 FQNNGV. This CDR3 has 14 residues. The CDR3 protein is CASSFRVLGETQYF. In DNA form, the CDR3 reads TGTGCCAGCAGCTTTCGTGTCCTGGGAGAGACCCAGTACTTC.

J is TRBJ1-2 and V is TRBV5-5; 8 nucleotides line up with TRBD1. Trimming cost V 4 bases and J 5 bases; bases outside gene matches: 13. CDR1 is SGHKS, CDR2 YYEKEE, per germline (reference sequence). This CDR3 is built from 16 residues. CDR3 sequence: CASSPRTGWVSYGYTF. CDR3 DNA sequence: TGTGCCAGCAGCCCAAGGACAGGGTGGGTTTCATATGGCTACACCTTC.

Only one count was recorded for this clone. The chain couples TRBV5-4 to TRBJ2-5, with 7 positions matching TRBD2. The CDR3 runs to 14 residues. Germline CDR1 is SGHNT and CDR2 is YYREEE (reference sequence). With 2 bases clipped from V and 3 bases from J, the junction kept 4 bases outside the gene matches. CDR3 protein: CASSFIGGEETQYF. CDR3 bases: TGTGCCAGCAGCTTTATTGGGGGGGAAGAGACCCAGTACTTC.